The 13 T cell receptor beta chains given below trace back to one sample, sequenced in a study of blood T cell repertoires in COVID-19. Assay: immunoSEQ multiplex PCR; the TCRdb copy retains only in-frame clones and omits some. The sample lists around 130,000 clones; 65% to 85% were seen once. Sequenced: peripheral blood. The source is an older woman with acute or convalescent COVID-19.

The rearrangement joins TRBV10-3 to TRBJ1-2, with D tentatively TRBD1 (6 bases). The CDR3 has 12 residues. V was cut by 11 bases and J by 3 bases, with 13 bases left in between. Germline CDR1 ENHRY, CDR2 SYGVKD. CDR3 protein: CAVRGGDYGYTF. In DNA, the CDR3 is TGTGCCGTAAGGGGGGGAGACTATGGCTACACCTTC.

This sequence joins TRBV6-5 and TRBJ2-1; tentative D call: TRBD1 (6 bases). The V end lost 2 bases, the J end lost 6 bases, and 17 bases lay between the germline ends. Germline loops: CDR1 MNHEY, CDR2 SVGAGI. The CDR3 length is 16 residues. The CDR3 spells CASSYGQGQVANEQFF. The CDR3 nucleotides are TGTGCCAGCAGTTACGGTCAGGGGCAAGTTGCCAATGAGCAGTTCTTC.

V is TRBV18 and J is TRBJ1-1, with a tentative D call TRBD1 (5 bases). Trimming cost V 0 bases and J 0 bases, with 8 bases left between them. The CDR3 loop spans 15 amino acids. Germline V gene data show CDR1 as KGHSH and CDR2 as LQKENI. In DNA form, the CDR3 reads TGTGCCAGCTCACCACCTAACAGGATGAACACTGAAGCTTTCTTT. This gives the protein CASSPPNRMNTEAFF.

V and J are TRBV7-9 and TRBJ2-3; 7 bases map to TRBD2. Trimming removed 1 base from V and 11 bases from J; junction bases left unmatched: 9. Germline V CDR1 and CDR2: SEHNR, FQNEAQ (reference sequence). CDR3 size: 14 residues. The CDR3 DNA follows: TGTGCCAGCAGCTTAGGGGGAGGGGAGCAGGGGCAGTATTTT. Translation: CASSLGGGEQGQYF.

CDR3: CSASYSGGFYNEQFF. The CDR3 nucleotides read TGCAGTGCTAGTTACAGCGGGGGGTTCTACAATGAGCAGTTCTTC. The chain has TRBV20-1 and TRBJ2-1; 9 nucleotides align to TRBD2. The V gene end was trimmed by 3 bases and the J gene end by 3 bases; junction bases not matched to a gene: 6. Germline CDR1 and CDR2: DFQATT and SNEGSKA (reference sequence). The CDR3 length is 15 residues.

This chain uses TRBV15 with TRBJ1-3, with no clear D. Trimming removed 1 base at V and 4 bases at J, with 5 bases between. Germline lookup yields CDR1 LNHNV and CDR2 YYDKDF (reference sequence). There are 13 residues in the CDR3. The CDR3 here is CATSRAVGNTIYF. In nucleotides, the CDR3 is TGTGCCACCAGCAGAGCGGTAGGAAACACCATATATTTT.

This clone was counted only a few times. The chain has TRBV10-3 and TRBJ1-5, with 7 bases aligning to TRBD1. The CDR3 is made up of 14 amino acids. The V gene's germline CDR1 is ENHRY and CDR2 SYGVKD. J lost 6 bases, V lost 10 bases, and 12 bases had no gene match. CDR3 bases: TGTGCCACCAGGGAGGGGGCGACGGGTCAGCCCCAGCATTTT. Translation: CATREGATGQPQHF.

This chain's CDR3 is CASSPHRGTEAFF. The CDR3 DNA is TGTGCCAGCAGTCCCCACAGGGGTACTGAAGCTTTCTTT. This chain connects TRBV6-5 to TRBJ1-1, with 7 nucleotides matching TRBD1. The trim removed 5 bases at V and 5 bases at J, leaving 5 bases unmatched. Per germline, CDR1 MNHEY and CDR2 SVGAGI. The CDR3 spans 13 residues.

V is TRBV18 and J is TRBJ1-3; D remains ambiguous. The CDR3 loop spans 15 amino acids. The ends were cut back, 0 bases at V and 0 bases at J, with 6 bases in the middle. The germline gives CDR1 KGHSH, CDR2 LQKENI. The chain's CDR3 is CASSPPNSSGNTIYF. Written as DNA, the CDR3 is TGTGCCAGCTCACCACCGAACAGCTCTGGAAACACCATATATTTT.

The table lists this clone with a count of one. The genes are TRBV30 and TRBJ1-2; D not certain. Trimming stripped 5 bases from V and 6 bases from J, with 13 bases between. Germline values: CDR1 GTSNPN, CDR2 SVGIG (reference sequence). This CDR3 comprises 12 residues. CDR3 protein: CAWETGINGYTF. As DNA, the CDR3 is TGTGCCTGGGAGACCGGGATTAATGGCTACACCTTC.

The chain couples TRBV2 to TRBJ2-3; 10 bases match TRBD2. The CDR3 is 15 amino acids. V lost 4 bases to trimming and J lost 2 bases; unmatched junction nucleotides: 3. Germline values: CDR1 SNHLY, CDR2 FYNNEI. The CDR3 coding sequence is TGTGCCAGCAGTGGTCTAGCGGGGGCCACAGATACGCAGTATTTT. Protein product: CASSGLAGATDTQYF.

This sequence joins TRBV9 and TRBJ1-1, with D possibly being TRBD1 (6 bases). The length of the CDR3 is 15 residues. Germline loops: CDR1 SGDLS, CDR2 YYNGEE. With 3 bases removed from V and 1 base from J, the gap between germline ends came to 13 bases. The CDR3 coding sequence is TGTGCCAGCAGCGCCCGACAGGCACCGAACACTGAAGCTTTCTTT. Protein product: CASSARQAPNTEAFF. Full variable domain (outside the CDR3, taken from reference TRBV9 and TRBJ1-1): DSGVTQTPKHLITATGQRVTLRCSPRSGDLSVYWYQQSLDQGLQFLIQYYNGEERAKGNILERFSAQQFPDLHSELNLSSLELGDSALYFCASSARQAPNTEAFFGQGTRLTVV.

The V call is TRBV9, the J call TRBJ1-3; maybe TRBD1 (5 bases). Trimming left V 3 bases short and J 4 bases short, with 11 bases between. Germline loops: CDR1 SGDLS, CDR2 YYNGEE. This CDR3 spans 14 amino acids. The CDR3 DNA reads TGTGCCAGCAGCGGCCTAGGGGTAGGAAACACCATATATTTT. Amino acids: CASSGLGVGNTIYF.